This T cell receptor (beta chain) was identified in a study of blood T cell repertoires in COVID-19. In terms of age and location, participants ranged from roughly 18 to 95 years and lived in roughly 22 US areas. The assay was immunoSEQ multiplex PCR, and TCRdb's table has in-frame clones only and misses some. The sample holds about 240,000 clones, approximately 86% seen once. The CDR3 consists of 15 residues. The V gene's germline CDR1 is SSHAT and CDR2 FNYEAQ (reference sequence). Concerning this clone itself: An end of the junction does not agree with germline; a read error may underlie this.

The chain links TRBV7-7 to TRBJ2-7; 7 bases match TRBD1. The TCR comes from a woman in her thirties or forties with acute COVID-19. Sequencing was performed on PBMCs or T cells enriched from blood (not recorded which). CDR3 sequence reads: CASSLDRADSYEQYF. CDR3 in DNA: TGTGCTAGCAGCTTAGACAGGGCGGATTCCTACGAGCAGTACTTC.